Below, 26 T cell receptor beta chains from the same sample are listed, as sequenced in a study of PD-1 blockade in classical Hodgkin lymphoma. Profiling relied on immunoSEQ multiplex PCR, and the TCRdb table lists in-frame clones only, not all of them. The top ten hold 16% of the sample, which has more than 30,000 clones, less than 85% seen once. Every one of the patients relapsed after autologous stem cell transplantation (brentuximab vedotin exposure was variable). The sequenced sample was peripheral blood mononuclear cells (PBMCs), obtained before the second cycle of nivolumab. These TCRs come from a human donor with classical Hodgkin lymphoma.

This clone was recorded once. CDR3 bases: TGTGCCAGCAGCTTCGCGCGGGAACTCACCGGGGAGCTGTTTTTT. It encodes CASSFARELTGELFF. The chain is built from TRBV7-2 and TRBJ2-2; tentatively, D is TRBD2 (6 bases). V lost 3 bases to trimming and J lost 4 bases, with 12 bases between them. CDR3 size: 15 residues. Germline loops: CDR1 SGHTA, CDR2 FQGNSA.

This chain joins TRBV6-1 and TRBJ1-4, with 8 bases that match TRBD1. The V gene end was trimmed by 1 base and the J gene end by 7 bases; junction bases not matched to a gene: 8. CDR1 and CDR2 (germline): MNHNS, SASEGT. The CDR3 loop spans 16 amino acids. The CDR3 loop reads CASSEVFQGAGEKLFF. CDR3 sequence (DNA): TGTGCCAGCAGTGAAGTTTTCCAGGGGGCGGGTGAAAAACTGTTTTTT.

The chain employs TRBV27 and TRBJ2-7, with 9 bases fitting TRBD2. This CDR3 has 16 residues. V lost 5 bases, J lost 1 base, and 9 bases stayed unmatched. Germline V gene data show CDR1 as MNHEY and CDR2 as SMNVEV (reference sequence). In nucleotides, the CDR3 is TGTGCCAGCAGTCGGCAGGGCGGGGGGGGATCCTACGAGCAGTACTTC. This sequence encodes CASSRQGGGGSYEQYF.

In nucleotides, the CDR3 is TGTGCCAGCAGCTTAGTGCAGAATAGCAATCAGCCCCAGCATTTT. This translates into CASSLVQNSNQPQHF. The rearrangement links TRBV7-8 to TRBJ1-5; D unclear. Trimming stripped 1 base from V and 0 bases from J, with 7 bases between. The CDR3 totals 15 residues. From germline, CDR1 is SGHVS and CDR2 FQNEAQ.

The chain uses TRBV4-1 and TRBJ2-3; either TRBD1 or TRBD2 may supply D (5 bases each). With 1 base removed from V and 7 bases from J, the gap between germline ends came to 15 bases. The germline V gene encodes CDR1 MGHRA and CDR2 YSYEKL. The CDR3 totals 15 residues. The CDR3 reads CASSQVIGGPNTQYF. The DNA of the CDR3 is TGCGCCAGCAGCCAAGTTATTGGGGGACCAAATACGCAGTATTTT.

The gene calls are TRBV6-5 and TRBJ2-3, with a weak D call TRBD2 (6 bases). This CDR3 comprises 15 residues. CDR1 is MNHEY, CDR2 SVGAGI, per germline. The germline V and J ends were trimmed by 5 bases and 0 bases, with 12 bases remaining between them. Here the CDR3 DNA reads TGTGCCAGCAGTCCCCGGGGGTTTAGCACAGATACGCAGTATTTT. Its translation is CASSPRGFSTDTQYF.

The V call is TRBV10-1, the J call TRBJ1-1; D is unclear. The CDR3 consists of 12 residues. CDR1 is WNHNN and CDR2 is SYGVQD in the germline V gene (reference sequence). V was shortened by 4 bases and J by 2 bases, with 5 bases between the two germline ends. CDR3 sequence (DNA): TGCGCCAGCAGTGGGTCAAACACTGAAGCTTTCTTT. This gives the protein CASSGSNTEAFF.

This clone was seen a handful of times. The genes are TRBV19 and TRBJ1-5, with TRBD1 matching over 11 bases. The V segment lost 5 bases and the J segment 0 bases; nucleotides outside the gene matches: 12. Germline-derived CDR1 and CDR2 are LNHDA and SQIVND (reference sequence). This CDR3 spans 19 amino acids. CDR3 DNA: TGTGCCAGTAGTTCCCGGACAGGGGGCGAAACATATAGCAATCAGCCCCAGCATTTT. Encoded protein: CASSSRTGGETYSNQPQHF.

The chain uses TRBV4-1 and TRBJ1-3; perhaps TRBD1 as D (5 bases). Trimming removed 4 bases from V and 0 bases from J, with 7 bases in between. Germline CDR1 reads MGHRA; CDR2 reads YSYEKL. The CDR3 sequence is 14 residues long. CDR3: CASSPTASGNTIYF. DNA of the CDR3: TGCGCCAGCAGCCCGACAGCCTCTGGAAACACCATATATTTT.

The CDR3 protein is CASSESYTGGARQPQHF. The CDR3 nucleotides read TGCGCCAGCAGTGAGTCATACACAGGGGGCGCCCGGCAGCCCCAGCATTTT. V usage is TRBV10-2 and J usage is TRBJ1-5; 9 bases line up with TRBD1. CDR1 is WSHSY and CDR2 is SAAADI in the germline V gene. This CDR3 spans 17 amino acids. The J segment lost 7 bases and the V segment lost 0 bases, leaving 10 bases of the junction unmatched.

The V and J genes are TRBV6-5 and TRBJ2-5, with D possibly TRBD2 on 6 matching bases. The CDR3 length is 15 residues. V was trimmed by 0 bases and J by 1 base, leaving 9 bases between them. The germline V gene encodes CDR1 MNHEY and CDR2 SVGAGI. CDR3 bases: TGTGCCAGCAGTTACTCGTGGAGGGTCCAAGAGACCCAGTACTTC. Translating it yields CASSYSWRVQETQYF.

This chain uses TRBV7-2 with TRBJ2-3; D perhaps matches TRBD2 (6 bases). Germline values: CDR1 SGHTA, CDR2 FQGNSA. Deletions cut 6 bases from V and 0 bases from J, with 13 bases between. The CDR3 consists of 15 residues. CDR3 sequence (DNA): TGTGCCAGCAGTACCGGGGGTATCAGCACAGATACGCAGTATTTT. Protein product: CASSTGGISTDTQYF.

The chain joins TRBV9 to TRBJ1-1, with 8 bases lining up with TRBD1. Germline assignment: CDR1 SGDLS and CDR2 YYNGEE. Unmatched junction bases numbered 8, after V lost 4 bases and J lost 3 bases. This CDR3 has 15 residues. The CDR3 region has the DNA TGTGCCAGCAGCCCTACTACAGGGGGTTACACTGAAGCTTTCTTT. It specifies CASSPTTGGYTEAFF.

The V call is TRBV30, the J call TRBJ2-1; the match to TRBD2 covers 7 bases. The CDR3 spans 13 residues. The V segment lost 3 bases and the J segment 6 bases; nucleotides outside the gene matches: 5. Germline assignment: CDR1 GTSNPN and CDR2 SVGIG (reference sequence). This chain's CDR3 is CAWSWDYPNEQFF. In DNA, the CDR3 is TGTGCCTGGAGCTGGGACTACCCCAATGAGCAGTTCTTC.

As DNA, the CDR3 is TGCGCCAGCAGCTTTGTGACCTACAATGAGCAGTTCTTC. It is translated as CASSFVTYNEQFF. The V and J genes are TRBV5-1 and TRBJ2-1; the D is unclear. The CDR3 covers 13 residues. From germline, CDR1 is SGHRS and CDR2 YFSETQ. V lost 2 bases to trimming and J lost 2 bases, with 5 bases between them.

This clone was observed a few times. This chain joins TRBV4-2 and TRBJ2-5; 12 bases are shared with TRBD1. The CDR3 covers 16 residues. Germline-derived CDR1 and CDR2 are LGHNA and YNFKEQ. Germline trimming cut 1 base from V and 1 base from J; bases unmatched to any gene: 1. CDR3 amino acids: CASSQGGQGAQETQYF. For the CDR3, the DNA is TGTGCCAGCAGCCAAGGGGGACAGGGGGCCCAAGAGACCCAGTACTTC.

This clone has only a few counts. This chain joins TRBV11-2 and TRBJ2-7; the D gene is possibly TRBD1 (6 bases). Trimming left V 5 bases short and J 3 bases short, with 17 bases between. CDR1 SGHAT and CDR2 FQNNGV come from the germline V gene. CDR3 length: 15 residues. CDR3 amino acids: CASSRLRQAHYEQYF. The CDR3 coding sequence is TGTGCCAGCAGCCGTCTTCGACAGGCCCACTACGAGCAGTACTTC.

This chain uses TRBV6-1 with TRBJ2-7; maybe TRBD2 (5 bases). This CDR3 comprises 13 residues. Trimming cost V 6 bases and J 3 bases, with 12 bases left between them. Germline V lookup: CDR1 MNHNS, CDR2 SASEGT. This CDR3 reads CASRRTFNYEQYF. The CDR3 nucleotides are TGTGCCAGCAGAAGGACTTTTAACTACGAGCAGTACTTC.

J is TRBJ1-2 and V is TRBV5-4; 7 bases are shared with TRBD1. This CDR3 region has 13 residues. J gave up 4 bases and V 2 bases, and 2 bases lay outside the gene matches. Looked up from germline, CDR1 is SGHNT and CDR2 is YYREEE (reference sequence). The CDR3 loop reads CASSFRGLYGYTF. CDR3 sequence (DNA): TGTGCCAGCAGCTTTAGGGGGCTCTATGGCTACACCTTC.

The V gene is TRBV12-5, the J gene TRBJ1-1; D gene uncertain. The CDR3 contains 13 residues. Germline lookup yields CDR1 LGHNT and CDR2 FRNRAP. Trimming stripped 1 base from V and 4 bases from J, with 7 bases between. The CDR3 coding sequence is TGTGCTAGTGGTTTGGGCCCGAGCACTGAAGCTTTCTTT. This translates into CASGLGPSTEAFF. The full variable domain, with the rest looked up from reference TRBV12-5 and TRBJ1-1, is DARVTQTPRHKVTEMGQEVTMRCQPILGHNTVFWYRQTMMQGLELLAYFRNRAPLDDSGMPKDRFSAEMPDATLATLKIQPSEPRDSAVYFCASGLGPSTEAFFGQGTRLTVV.

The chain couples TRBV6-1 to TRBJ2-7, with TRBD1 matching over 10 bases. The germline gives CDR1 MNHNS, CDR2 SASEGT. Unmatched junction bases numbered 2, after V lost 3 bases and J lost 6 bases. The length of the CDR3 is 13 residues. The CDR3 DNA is TGTGCCAGCAGTGAGACAGGGGGCGGCGAGCAGTACTTC. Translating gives CASSETGGGEQYF.

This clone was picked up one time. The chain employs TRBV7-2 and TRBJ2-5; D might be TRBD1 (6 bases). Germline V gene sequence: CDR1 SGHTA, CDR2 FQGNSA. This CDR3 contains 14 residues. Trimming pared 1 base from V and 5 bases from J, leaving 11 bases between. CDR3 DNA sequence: TGTGCCAGCAGCTTAGTAATAAGGGGGGAGACCCAGTACTTC. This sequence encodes CASSLVIRGETQYF.

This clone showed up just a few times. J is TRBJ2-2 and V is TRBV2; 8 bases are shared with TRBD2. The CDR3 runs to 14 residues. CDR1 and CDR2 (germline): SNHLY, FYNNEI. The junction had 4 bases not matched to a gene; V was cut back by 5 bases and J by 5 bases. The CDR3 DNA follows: TGTGCCAGCAGTTCGAGCGGGGGTACCGGGGAGCTGTTTTTT. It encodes CASSSSGGTGELFF. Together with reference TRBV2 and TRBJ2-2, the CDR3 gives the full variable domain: EPEVTQTPSHQVTQMGQEVILRCVPISNHLYFYWYRQILGQKVEFLVSFYNNEISEKSEIFDDQFSVERPDGSNFTLKIRSTKLEDSAMYFCASSSSGGTGELFFGEGSRLTVL.

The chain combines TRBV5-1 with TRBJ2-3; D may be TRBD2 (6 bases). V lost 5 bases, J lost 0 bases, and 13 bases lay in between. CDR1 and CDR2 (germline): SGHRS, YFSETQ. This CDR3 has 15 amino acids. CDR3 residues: CASSTGTASTDTQYF. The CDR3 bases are TGCGCCAGCAGTACCGGGACTGCTAGCACAGATACGCAGTATTTT.

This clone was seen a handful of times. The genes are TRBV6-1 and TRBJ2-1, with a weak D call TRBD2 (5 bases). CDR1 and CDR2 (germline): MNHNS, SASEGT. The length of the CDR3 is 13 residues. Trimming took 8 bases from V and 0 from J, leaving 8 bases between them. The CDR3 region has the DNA TGTGCCAGCGATGGGAGCTCCTACAATGAGCAGTTCTTC. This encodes CASDGSSYNEQFF.

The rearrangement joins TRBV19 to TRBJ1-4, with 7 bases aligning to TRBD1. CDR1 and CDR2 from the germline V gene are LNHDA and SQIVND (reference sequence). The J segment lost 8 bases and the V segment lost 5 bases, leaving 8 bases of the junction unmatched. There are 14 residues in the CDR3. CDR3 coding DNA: TGTGCCAGTAGTCGGACAGGCGAAGGCGAAAAACTGTTTTTT. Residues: CASSRTGEGEKLFF. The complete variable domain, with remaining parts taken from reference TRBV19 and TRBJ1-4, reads DGGITQSPKYLFRKEGQNVTLSCEQNLNHDAMYWYRQDPGQGLRLIYYSQIVNDFQKGDIAEGYSVSREKKESFPLTVTSAQKNPTAFYLCASSRTGEGEKLFFGSGTQLSVL.